These T cell receptor beta chains were read from a single sample in a study of cytomegalovirus exposure and HLA in healthy donors. TCRdb's copy holds only in-frame clones and misses some; the assay was immunoSEQ multiplex PCR. The sample carries over 150,000 clones, 70% to 90% recorded once. Sample: PBMCs. The receptors come from a woman aged 40 to 50 in good health and CMV-seropositive. The CDR3 runs from the conserved cysteine through the conserved F or W. Each record gives: CDR3 protein, J gene, V gene.

cdr3_aa: CASSPGTALAKNIQYF
j_call: TRBJ2-4
v_call: TRBV19

cdr3_aa: CASSQDLNRGPGNTIYF
j_call: TRBJ1-3
v_call: TRBV4-1

cdr3_aa: CATSRVAGTQETQYF
j_call: TRBJ2-5
v_call: TRBV15

cdr3_aa: CASSPGQGPSYEQYF
j_call: TRBJ2-7
v_call: TRBV4-1

cdr3_aa: CAWNAGRRNTEAFF
j_call: TRBJ1-1
v_call: TRBV30

cdr3_aa: CASSVGQGGRETQYF
j_call: TRBJ2-5
v_call: TRBV11-2

cdr3_aa: CASRLTRRYNEQFF
j_call: TRBJ2-1
v_call: TRBV12-2

cdr3_aa: CASSLMGAVGYTF
j_call: TRBJ1-2
v_call: TRBV5-6

cdr3_aa: CASSLPTGQGNQPQHF
j_call: TRBJ1-5
v_call: TRBV28

cdr3_aa: CASSALGANVLTF
j_call: TRBJ2-6
v_call: TRBV27

cdr3_aa: CASSFGVLAGNTIYF
j_call: TRBJ1-3
v_call: TRBV28

cdr3_aa: CASSSKIRRGSNQPQHF
j_call: TRBJ1-5
v_call: TRBV28

cdr3_aa: CASSLVWANNEQFF
j_call: TRBJ2-1
v_call: TRBV5-6

cdr3_aa: CASTFQGSYEQYF
j_call: -
v_call: TRBV5-1

cdr3_aa: CASSLLPDTQYF
j_call: TRBJ2-3
v_call: TRBV7-2

cdr3_aa: CASSPPSITDTQYF
j_call: TRBJ2-3
v_call: TRBV18

cdr3_aa: CASSQLQGMGYTF
j_call: TRBJ1-2
v_call: TRBV7-9

cdr3_aa: CAAGGLAANEQFF
j_call: TRBJ2-1
v_call: TRBV30

cdr3_aa: CASEVGGGRNEQFF
j_call: TRBJ2-1
v_call: TRBV19

cdr3_aa: CASSKTSGSRETQYF
j_call: TRBJ2-5
v_call: TRBV10-2

cdr3_aa: CASSLGVSNYGYTF
j_call: TRBJ1-2
v_call: TRBV7-9

cdr3_aa: CATSRGSGTSSISYEQYF
j_call: TRBJ2-7
v_call: TRBV15

cdr3_aa: CASSLGTGYEQYF
j_call: TRBJ2-7
v_call: TRBV7-9

cdr3_aa: CASSLSGTATRYEQYF
j_call: TRBJ2-7
v_call: TRBV28

cdr3_aa: CASSYLGQNTEAFF
j_call: TRBJ1-1
v_call: TRBV6-6

cdr3_aa: CASSIWQGIENQPQHF
j_call: TRBJ1-5
v_call: TRBV19

cdr3_aa: CASSLGITGTGELFF
j_call: TRBJ2-2
v_call: TRBV13

cdr3_aa: CATSSGTEAFF
j_call: TRBJ1-1
v_call: TRBV10-3

cdr3_aa: CASSSPGQGKETQYF
j_call: TRBJ2-5
v_call: TRBV5-4